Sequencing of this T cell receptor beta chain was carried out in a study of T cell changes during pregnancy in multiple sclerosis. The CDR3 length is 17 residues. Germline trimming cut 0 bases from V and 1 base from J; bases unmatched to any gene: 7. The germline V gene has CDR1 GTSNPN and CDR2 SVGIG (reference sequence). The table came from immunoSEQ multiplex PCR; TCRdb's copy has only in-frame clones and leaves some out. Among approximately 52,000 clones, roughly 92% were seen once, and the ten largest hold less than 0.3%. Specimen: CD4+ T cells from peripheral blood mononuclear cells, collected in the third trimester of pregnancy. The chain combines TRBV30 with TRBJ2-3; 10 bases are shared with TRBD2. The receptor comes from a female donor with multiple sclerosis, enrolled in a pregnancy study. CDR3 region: CAWSVLSLAGGTDTQYF. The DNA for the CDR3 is TGTGCCTGGAGTGTACTCTCCCTAGCGGGAGGCACAGATACGCAGTATTTT.